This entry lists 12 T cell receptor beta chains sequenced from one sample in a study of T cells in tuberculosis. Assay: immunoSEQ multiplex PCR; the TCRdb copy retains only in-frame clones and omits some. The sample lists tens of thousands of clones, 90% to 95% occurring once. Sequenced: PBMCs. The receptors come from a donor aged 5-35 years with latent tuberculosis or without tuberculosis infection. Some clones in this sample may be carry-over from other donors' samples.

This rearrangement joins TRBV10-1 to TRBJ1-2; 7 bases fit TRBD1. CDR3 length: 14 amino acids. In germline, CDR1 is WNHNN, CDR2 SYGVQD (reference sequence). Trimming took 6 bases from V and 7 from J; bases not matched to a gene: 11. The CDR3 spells CASSRGTGDGGYTF. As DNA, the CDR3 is TGCGCCAGCAGCCGCGGTACAGGGGATGGTGGCTACACCTTC.

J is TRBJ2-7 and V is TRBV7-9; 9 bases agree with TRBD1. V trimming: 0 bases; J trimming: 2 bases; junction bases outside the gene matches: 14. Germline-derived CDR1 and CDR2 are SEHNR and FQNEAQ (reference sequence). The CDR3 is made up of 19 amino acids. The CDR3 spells CASSLALGFGQGYAYEQYF. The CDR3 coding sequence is TGTGCCAGCAGCTTAGCGCTGGGTTTTGGACAGGGGTACGCCTACGAGCAGTACTTC.

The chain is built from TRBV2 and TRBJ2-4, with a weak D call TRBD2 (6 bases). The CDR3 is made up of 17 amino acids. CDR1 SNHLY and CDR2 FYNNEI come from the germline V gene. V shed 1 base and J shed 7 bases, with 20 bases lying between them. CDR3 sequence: CASSEGSGLGLKNIQYF. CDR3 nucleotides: TGTGCCAGCAGTGAAGGTAGCGGTCTAGGGTTAAAGAACATTCAGTACTTC.

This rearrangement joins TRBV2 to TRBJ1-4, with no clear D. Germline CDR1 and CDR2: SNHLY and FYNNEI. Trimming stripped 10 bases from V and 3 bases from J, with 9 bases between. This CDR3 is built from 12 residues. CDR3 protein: CATRVPNEKLFF. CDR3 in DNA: TGTGCCACCCGGGTACCTAATGAAAAACTGTTTTTT.

The CDR3 loop is CASSVSGGYGYTF. The CDR3 DNA reads as TGTGCCAGCAGCGTTTCGGGGGGGTATGGCTACACCTTC. The chain is built from TRBV9 and TRBJ1-2, with D perhaps TRBD1 (5 bases). The CDR3 covers 13 residues. Trimming left V 2 bases short and J 5 bases short, with 10 bases between. The germline gives CDR1 SGDLS, CDR2 YYNGEE.

The CDR3 nucleotides read TGTGCCAGCTCCCAGGGACAGGGCAATCAGCCCCAGCATTTT. Translated, it gives CASSQGQGNQPQHF. V is TRBV18 and J is TRBJ1-5, with 8 bases matching TRBD1. The germline gives CDR1 KGHSH, CDR2 LQKENI. The CDR3 length is 14 residues. Germline trimming cut 6 bases from V and 2 bases from J; bases unmatched to any gene: 3. Filled out from reference TRBV18 and TRBJ1-5, the complete variable domain reads NAGVMQNPRHLVRRRGQEARLRCSPMKGHSHVYWYRQLPEEGLKFMVYLQKENIIDESGMPKERFSAEFPKEGPSILRIQQVVRGDSAAYFCASSQGQGNQPQHFGDGTRLSIL.

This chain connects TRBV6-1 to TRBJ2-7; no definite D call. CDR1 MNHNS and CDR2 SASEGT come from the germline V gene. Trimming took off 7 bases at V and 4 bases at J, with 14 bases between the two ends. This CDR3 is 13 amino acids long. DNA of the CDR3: TGTGCCAGCACAGGCTCGGCCAGGTACGAGCAGTACTTC. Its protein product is CASTGSARYEQYF.

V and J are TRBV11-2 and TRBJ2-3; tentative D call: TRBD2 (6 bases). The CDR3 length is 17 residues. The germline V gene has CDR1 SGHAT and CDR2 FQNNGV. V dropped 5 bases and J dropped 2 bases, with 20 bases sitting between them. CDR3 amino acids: CASSGPGRELYTDTQYF. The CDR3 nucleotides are TGTGCCAGCAGCGGGCCAGGACGGGAGCTCTACACAGATACGCAGTATTTT.

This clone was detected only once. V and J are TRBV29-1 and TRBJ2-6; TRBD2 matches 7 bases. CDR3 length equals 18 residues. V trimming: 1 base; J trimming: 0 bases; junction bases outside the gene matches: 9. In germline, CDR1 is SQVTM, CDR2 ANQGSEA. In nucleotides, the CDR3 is TGCAGCGTTGAAGTAAGTAGGGACTACCTCTCTGGGGCCAACGTCCTGACTTTC. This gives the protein CSVEVSRDYLSGANVLTF.

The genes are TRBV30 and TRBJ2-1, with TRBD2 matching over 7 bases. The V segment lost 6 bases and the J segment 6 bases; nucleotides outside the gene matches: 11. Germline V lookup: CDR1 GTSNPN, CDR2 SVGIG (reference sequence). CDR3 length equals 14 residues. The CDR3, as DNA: TGTGCCTGCCTTTTTATCGGGAGGCTCAATGAGCAGTTCTTC. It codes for CACLFIGRLNEQFF.

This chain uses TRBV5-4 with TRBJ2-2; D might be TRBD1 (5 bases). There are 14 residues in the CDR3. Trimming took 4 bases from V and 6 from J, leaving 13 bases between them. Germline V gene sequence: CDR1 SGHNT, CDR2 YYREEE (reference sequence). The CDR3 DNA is TGTGCCAGCAGCCCGCAGGGTTTTCCCGGGGAGCTGTTTTTT. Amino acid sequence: CASSPQGFPGELFF.

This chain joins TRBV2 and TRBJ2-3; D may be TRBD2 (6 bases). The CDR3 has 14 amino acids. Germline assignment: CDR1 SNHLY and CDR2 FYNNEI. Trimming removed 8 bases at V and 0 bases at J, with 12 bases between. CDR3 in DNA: TGTGCCAGCGCCGGGAGAAAGAGCACAGATACGCAGTATTTT. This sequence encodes CASAGRKSTDTQYF.